This TCR beta chain is drawn from a study of CD8 T cells in Susac syndrome. Random-hexamer reverse transcription was applied to about 0.5 to 1 ug RNA. TCR beta CDR3 was amplified by immunoSEQ multiplex PCR. This amplification extended across 54 Vbeta and 13 Jbeta segments. TCRdb re-called the immunoSEQ multiplex PCR reads through MiXCR, storing one row per CDR3 protein. The sample carries over 350,000 distinct CDR3 sequences, more than 80% recorded once. Trimming at V came to 4 bases and at J to 1 base, leaving 7 bases not matched to a gene. Germline V lookup: CDR1 SEHNR, CDR2 FQNEAQ (reference sequence). The length of the CDR3 is 17 residues.

The origin of this receptor is a human donor with multiple sclerosis. The sequencing input was CD8+ T cells from PBMCs. The rearrangement uses TRBV7-9 and TRBJ2-1, with 10 bases that match TRBD2. CDR3 coding DNA: TGTGCCAGCAGCTCCCCCGGACTAGCGGCTTCCTACAATGAGCAGTTCTTC. It codes for CASSSPGLAASYNEQFF.